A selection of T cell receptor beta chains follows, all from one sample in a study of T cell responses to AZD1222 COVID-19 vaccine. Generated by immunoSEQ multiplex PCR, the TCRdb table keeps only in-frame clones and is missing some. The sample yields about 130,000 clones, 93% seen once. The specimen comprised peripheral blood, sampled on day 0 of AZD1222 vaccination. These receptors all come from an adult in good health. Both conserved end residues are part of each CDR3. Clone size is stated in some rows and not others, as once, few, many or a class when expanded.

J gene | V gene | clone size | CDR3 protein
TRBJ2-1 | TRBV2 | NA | CASSAGIMGNEQFF
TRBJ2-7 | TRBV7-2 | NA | CASSLDPSGAYEQYF
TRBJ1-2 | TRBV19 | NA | CASTRSQGNYGYTF
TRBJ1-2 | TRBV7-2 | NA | CASSIGRGPMGTYGYTF
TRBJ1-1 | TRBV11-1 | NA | CASSSRGGRTEAFF
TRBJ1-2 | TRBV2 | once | CASSEGEDSPPPF
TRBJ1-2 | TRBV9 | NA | CASTLGTEDYGYTF
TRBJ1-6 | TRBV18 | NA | CASSPGTVHSPLHF
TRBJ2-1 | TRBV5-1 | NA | CASSLGWGAYNEQFF
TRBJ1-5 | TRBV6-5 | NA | CAQRWVPNQPQHF
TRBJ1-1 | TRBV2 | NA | CASSDALQGTEAFF
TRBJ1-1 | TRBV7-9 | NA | CASSLGPGITEAFF
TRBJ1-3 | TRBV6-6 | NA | CASSPQRTMSSGNTIYF
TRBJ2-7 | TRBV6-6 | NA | CASTTGAGSTEQYF
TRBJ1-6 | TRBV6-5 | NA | CASSLGTGNSPLHF
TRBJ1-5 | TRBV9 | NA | CAPIQPQHF
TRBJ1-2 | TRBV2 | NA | CASSDGTNYGYTF
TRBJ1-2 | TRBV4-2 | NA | CASSQDNRVYGYTF
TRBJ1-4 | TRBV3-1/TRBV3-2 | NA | CASGLTGDTEKLFF
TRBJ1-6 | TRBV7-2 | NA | CASSLERVSPLHF
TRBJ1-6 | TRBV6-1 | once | CASSESGSPLHF
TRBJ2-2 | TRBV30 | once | CAWSEYVTGELFF
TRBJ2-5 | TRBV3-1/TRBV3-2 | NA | CASSQADGGGLDGETQYF
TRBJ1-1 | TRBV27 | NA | CASSTGTVSETFF
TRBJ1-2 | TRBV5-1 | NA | CASSLGASYGYTF
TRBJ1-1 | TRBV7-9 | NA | CASSARQGLNTEAFF
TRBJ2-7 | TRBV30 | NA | CASLPQGFHEQYF
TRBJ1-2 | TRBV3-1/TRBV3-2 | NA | CASSPTRTVPRYGYTF
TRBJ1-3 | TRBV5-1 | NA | CASGGESGNTIYF
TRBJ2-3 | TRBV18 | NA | CASSDSGGVADTQYF
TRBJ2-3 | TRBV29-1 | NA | CSVEGRQGTDTQYF
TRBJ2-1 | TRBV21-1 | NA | CASGGDGYNEQFF
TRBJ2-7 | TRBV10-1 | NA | CASSATGTGMGHEQYF